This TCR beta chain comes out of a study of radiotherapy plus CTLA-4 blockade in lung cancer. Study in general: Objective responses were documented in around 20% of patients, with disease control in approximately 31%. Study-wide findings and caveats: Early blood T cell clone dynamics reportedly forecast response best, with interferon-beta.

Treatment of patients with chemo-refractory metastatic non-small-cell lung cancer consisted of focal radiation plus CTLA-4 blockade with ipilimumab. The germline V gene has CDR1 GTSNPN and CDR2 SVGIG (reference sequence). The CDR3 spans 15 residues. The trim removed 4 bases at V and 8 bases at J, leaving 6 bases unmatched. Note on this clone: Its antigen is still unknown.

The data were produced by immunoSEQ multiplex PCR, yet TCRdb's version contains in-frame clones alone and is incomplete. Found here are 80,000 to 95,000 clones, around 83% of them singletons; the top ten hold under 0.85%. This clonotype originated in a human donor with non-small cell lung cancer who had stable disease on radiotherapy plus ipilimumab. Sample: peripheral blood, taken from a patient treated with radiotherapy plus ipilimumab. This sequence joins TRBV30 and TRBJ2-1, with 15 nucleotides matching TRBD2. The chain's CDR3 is CAWTPGTSGGHEQFF. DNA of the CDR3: TGTGCCTGGACCCCCGGGACTAGCGGGGGGCATGAGCAGTTCTTC.